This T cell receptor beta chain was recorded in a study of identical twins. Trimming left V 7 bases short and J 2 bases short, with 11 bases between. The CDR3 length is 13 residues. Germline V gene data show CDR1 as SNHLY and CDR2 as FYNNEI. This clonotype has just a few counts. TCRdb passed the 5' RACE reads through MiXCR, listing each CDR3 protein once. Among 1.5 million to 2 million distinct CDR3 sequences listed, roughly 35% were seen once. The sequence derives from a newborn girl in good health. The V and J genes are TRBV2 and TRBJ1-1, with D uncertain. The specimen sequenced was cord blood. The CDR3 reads CASIRAGNTEAFF. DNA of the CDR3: TGTGCCAGCATACGGGCGGGAAACACTGAAGCTTTCTTT.